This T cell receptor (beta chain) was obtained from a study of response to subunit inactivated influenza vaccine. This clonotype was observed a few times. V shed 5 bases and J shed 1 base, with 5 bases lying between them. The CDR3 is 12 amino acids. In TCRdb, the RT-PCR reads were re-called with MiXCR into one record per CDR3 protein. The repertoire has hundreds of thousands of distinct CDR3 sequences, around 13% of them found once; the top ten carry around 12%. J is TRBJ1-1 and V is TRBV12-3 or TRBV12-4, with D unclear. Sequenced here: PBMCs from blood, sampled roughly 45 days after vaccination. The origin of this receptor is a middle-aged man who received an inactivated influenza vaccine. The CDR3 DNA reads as TGTGCCAGCAGTCAAACGAACACTGAAGCTTTCTTT. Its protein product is CASSQTNTEAFF.